Listed below are T cell receptor beta chains from one sample, sequenced in a study of cytomegalovirus exposure and HLA in healthy donors. Assay used: immunoSEQ multiplex PCR; TCRdb lists only in-frame clones, some missing. Here the sample spans roughly 160,000 clones, roughly 80% being singletons. The sample comprised PBMCs. The source is a man aged 40-49 years in good health and CMV-seronegative. The CDR3 runs from the conserved cysteine through the conserved F or W. The D gene is left open where the match is weak. A row's size may be missing; if present it is once, few, many or a size class.

j_gene	d_gene	abundance	v_gene	CDR3nt	CDR3aa
TRBJ2-5	TRBD2	-	TRBV6-1	TGTGCCAGCAGTGAAAACACGAGGACTAGCCAAGAGACCCAGTACTTC	CASSENTRTSQETQYF
TRBJ1-2	-	few	TRBV6-1	TGTGCCAGCAGCTTCCCAGGGAACTATGGCTACACCTTC	CASSFPGNYGYTF
TRBJ1-1	TRBD1	-	TRBV27	TGTGCCAGCAGTTTATTGCAACAGGGGACCACTGAAGCTTTCTTT	CASSLLQQGTTEAFF
TRBJ1-5	TRBD1	-	TRBV6-6	TGTGCCAGCAGTTACCCCGGACAGGGAGGGAGGCAGCCCCAGCATTTT	CASSYPGQGGRQPQHF
TRBJ1-2	-	-	TRBV27	TGTGCCAGCAGTTTTGGCAGGGACTATGGCTACACCTTC	CASSFGRDYGYTF
TRBJ1-5	-	-	TRBV2	TGTGCCAGCAGTGGAGGGACGGGACTTTATAGCAATCAGCCCCAGCATTTT	CASSGGTGLYSNQPQHF
TRBJ2-3	TRBD2	-	TRBV27	TGTGCCAGCAGTTTGCCCGGGAGGGGAAATACGCAGTATTTT	CASSLPGRGNTQYF
TRBJ2-3	TRBD1	-	TRBV5-8	TGTGCCAGCAGATCCACAGGGGGCACACATACGCAGTATTTT	CASRSTGGTHTQYF
TRBJ2-1	TRBD2	-	TRBV29-1	TGCAGCGTCGAACTAGCGGGGGAGTACAATGAGCAGTTCTTC	CSVELAGEYNEQFF
TRBJ1-1	-	-	TRBV27	TGTGCCAGCAGTTTACTGTCGAACACTGAAGCTTTCTTT	CASSLLSNTEAFF
TRBJ2-7	TRBD1	few	TRBV7-9	TGTGCCAGCAGCGGCCGGGACAGGAAGAACGAGCAGTACTTC	CASSGRDRKNEQYF
TRBJ2-1	TRBD2	-	TRBV6-1	TGTGCCAGCGCGGGGGGGCCCTACAATGAGCAGTTCTTC	CASAGGPYNEQFF
TRBJ2-7	TRBD1	-	TRBV5-1	TGCGCCAGCAGCTTAGTAGGACAGGCCGGGGACGAGCAGTACTTC	CASSLVGQAGDEQYF
TRBJ1-2	-	once	TRBV19	TGTGCCAGTACGATCGGCTATGGCTACACCTTC	CASTIGYGYTF
TRBJ2-5	-	-	TRBV11-2	TGTGCCAGCAGCCACGGGGCGGGGGCCAGAGAAGAGACCCAGTACTTC	CASSHGAGAREETQYF
TRBJ2-2	-	-	TRBV19	TGTGCCAGTAGTATAGTCGGGAACACCGGGGAGCTGTTTTTT	CASSIVGNTGELFF
TRBJ1-1	-	-	TRBV14	TGTGCCAGCAGCCCCCTTTTTGGAGCGAACACTGAAGCTTTCTTT	CASSPLFGANTEAFF
TRBJ2-1	TRBD2	-	TRBV5-4	TGTGCCAGCAGCTTGGACTCGCGGGGGGGTAACAATGAGCAGTTCTTC	CASSLDSRGGNNEQFF
TRBJ2-7	-	-	TRBV9	TGTGCCAGCAGCGTAGATGCAGGGCGAATTTCCTACGAGCAGTACTTC	CASSVDAGRISYEQYF
TRBJ2-7	-	-	TRBV5-4	TGTGCCAGCAGCGTGCCGGGACACTACGAGCAGTACTTC	CASSVPGHYEQYF
TRBJ1-5	-	-	TRBV30	TGTGCCTGGAGTTCGGGGGGGACACAGCCCCAGCATTTT	CAWSSGGTQPQHF
TRBJ1-4	-	-	TRBV4-1	TGCGCCAGCAGCCTTGAACCGGGGTCAACTAATGAAAAACTGTTTTTT	CASSLEPGSTNEKLFF
TRBJ1-5	-	-	TRBV4-3	TGCGCCAGCAGCCAAGATTTAGCCGATAATAGCAATCAGCCCCAGCATTTT	CASSQDLADNSNQPQHF
TRBJ1-2	-	-	TRBV4-1	TGCGCCAGCAGCCGAGATTCGGGATTGGACTTCCTTACGATCTATGGCTACACCTTC	CASSRDSGLDFLTIYGYTF
TRBJ2-7	-	-	TRBV29-1	TGCAGCGGCCGGGACTCCTACGAGCAGTACTTC	CSGRDSYEQYF
TRBJ2-5	-	once	TRBV7-6	TGTGCCAGCAGCTTTTCTCCACCGACTAGTAGTCAAGAGACCCAGTACTTC	CASSFSPPTSSQETQYF
TRBJ1-5	-	-	TRBV28	TGTGCCAGTTCTGGGGGGGACCAGCCCCAGCATTTT	CASSGGDQPQHF
TRBJ1-1	-	-	TRBV6-5	TGTGCCAGCAGTTACGCAGTGAACACTGAAGCTTTCTTT	CASSYAVNTEAFF
TRBJ2-2	TRBD1	few	TRBV27	TGTGCCAGCAGTTTATCGCAGGGACAGGGCCCCGGGGAGCTGTTTTTT	CASSLSQGQGPGELFF
TRBJ1-5	TRBD1	-	TRBV29-1	TGCAGCGTCGCGGTGACAGGGGGCAATCAGCCCCAGCATTTT	CSVAVTGGNQPQHF
TRBJ1-4	-	-	TRBV27	TGTGCCAGCAGTCGGAAGGAGGCTAATGAAAAACTGTTTTTT	CASSRKEANEKLFF
TRBJ2-7	-	-	TRBV15	TGTGCCACCAGCAGAGAAAGCCCCGAGCAGTACTTC	CATSRESPEQYF
TRBJ1-2	-	-	TRBV27	TGTGCCAGCAGTGTTGGGACACCCGAACACTATGGCTACACCTTC	CASSVGTPEHYGYTF
TRBJ2-7	-	-	TRBV7-9	TGTGCCAGCAGTGCCGGGATTCCAAGCCGCGAGCAGTACTTC	CASSAGIPSREQYF
TRBJ2-5	TRBD1	once	TRBV2	TGTGCCAGCAAGACAGGGCAAGAGACCCAGTACTTC	CASKTGQETQYF
TRBJ2-4	-	-	TRBV13	TGTGCCAGCAGCTCCGGACAGGGAGGGGGCATTCAGTACTTC	CASSSGQGGGIQYF
TRBJ2-2	-	-	TRBV7-2	TGTGCCAGCAGCTTAGTTCGGTTCACCGGGGAGCTGTTTTTT	CASSLVRFTGELFF
TRBJ2-6	TRBD1	-	TRBV5-1	TGCGCCAGCAGGCCCGGGACAGGGGCCCTCCAATACTCTGGGGCCAACGTCCTGACTTTC	CASRPGTGALQYSGANVLTF
TRBJ2-1	TRBD2	few	TRBV10-3	TGTGCCATCAGTCGAAGTCGGGGGGATTACAATGAGCAGTTCTTC	CAISRSRGDYNEQFF
TRBJ1-6	TRBD1	-	TRBV5-5	TGTGCCAGCAGCTTGGGACAGGGGAATTCACCCCTCCACTTT	CASSLGQGNSPLHF
TRBJ2-5	TRBD2	-	TRBV5-1	TGCGCCAGCAGCTTGGCCGGAACGTCTTCTAGCGGGGGGGCCCGCCAAGAGACCCAGTACTTC	CASSLAGTSSSGGARQETQYF
TRBJ1-1	-	-	TRBV10-3	TGTGCCATCAGGGATACAGGTCATATCAACACTGAAGCTTTCTTT	CAIRDTGHINTEAFF
TRBJ1-2	TRBD1	few	TRBV6-6	TGTGCCAGCAGTTACCCAAGGGACAGGAACTATGGCTACACCTTC	CASSYPRDRNYGYTF
TRBJ2-7	-	once	TRBV19	TGTGCCAGTAGTTGGGGGCATGGAGGCTACGAGCAGTACTTC	CASSWGHGGYEQYF